The source of this TCR beta chain is a study of neurological immune-mediated disorders. Where libraries were unsorted, they were derived from 2 million PBMCs stored at -80 degrees C. This clonotype was seen at least ten times. Its antigen remains unidentified. The germline gives CDR1 SGHDN, CDR2 FVKESK. CDR3 length: 13 amino acids. V shed 0 bases and J shed 5 bases, with 7 bases lying between them. TCRdb recomputed calls from the 5' RACE reads with MiXCR, one row per CDR3 protein. The top ten hold approximately 5.4% of the sample, which has roughly 50,000 distinct CDR3 sequences, 4% to 5.5% seen once. Points from the study as a whole: Multiple sclerosis, the disease with the least TCR clonal expansion, fell below healthy controls, whereas HTLV-1-associated myelopathy showed the most. When the repertoires were grouped phylogenetically, those of 18 of the 34 multiple sclerosis patients came together in a single cluster of related CDR3 sequences, which points to a possible repertoire-level signature. CDR3 amino acid sequences found in expanded clones were never shared across subjects, suggesting private repertoires in all groups.

The chain links TRBV14 to TRBJ1-1; tentatively, D is TRBD1 (5 bases). The source material was PBMCs. The clonotype comes from a woman between 55 and 75 years old with multiple sclerosis. The CDR3 DNA sequence: TGTGCCAGCAGCCAAGACAGGGTGACTGAAGCTTTCTTT. It encodes CASSQDRVTEAFF.